This T cell receptor (beta chain) emerged from a study of early T cells in non-severe SARS-CoV-2 infection. Turning to the study itself: Bulk RNA taken from unsorted whole blood was sequenced, leaving chains unpaired. Study results and limitations: A preference for anti-spike CD8 responses marked VDJdb matching, which missed private and CD4 specificities.

Individual cDNA molecules were tagged with unique molecular identifiers. TCRdb reprocessed the 5' RACE reads with MiXCR, giving one entry per CDR3 protein. The data hold fewer than 85,000 distinct CDR3 sequences, with roughly 15% observed a single time. This clonotype was found a few times. The antigen is unknown. This sequence was found in an adult who was a healthcare worker with PCR-confirmed SARS-CoV-2 infection or an uninfected control (not recorded which). Material: whole blood.

The DNA for the CDR3 is TGTGCCAGCAGTGTAGGGGTTATGGGCAATCAGCCCCAGCATTTT. This codes for CASSVGVMGNQPQHF. The chain links TRBV6-1 to TRBJ1-5, with a possible D match to TRBD1 (5 bases). Germline CDR1 reads MNHNS; CDR2 reads SASEGT. The CDR3 totals 15 residues. Trimming removed 4 bases from V and 2 bases from J, with 12 bases in between.